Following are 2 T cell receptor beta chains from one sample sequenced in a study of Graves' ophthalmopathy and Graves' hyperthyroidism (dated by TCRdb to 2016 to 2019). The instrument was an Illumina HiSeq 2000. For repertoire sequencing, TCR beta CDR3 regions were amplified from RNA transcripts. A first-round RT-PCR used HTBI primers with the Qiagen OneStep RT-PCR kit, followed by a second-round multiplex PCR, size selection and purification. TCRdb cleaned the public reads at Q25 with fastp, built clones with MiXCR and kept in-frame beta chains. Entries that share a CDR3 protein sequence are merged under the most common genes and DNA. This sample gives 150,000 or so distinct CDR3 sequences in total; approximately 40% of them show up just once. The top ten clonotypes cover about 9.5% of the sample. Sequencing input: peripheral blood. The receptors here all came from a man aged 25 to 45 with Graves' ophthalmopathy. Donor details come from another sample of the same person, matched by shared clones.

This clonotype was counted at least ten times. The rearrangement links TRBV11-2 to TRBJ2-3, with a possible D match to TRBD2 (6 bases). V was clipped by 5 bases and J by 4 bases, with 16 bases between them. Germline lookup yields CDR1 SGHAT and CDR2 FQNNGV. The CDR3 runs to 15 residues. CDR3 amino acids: CASSRERLLADTQYF. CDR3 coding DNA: TGTGCCAGCAGCCGGGAGCGGCTCCTAGCAGATACGCAGTATTTT. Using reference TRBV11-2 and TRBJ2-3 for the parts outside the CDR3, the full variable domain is EAGVAQSPRYKIIEKRQSVAFWCNPISGHATLYWYQQILGQGPKLLIQFQNNGVVDDSQLPKDRFSAERLKGVDSTLKIQPAKLEDSAVYLCASSRERLLADTQYFGPGTRLTVL.

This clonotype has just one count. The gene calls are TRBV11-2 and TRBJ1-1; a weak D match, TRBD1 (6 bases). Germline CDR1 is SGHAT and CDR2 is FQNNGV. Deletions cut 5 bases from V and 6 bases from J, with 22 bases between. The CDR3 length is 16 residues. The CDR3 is CASSPTPFGTHPEAFF. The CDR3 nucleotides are TGTGCCAGCAGCCCGACCCCGTTTGGGACACATCCTGAAGCTTTCTTT.